This T cell receptor (beta chain) came from a study of blood T cell repertoires in COVID-19. Overall study context: The United States, Italy and Spain provided the acute and convalescent COVID-19 samples. Sources were T cells, B-cell-depleted T cells, or PBMCs; the material itself was cDNA or gDNA.

In the original analysis: Reference gene primer amplification gave nucleated cell count estimates. Measured with immunoSEQ multiplex PCR; TCRdb has only the in-frame clones, and not every one. V, J and clone size were drawn from that table, and D and trimming were deduced from the DNA. The sample holds 200,000 to 300,000 clones, 75% to 90% seen once. The V end was cut by 1 base, the J end by 5 bases, with 14 bases between. The CDR3 consists of 15 residues. Per the germline V gene, CDR1 is LNHDA and CDR2 is SQIVND (reference sequence). J is TRBJ2-5 and V is TRBV19; a weak D match, TRBD1 (8 bases). Sequenced material: peripheral blood. The TCR was taken from a man aged 30 to 39 with active or convalescent COVID-19. CDR3 in amino acids: CASSIGDRGGETQYF. For the CDR3, the DNA is TGTGCCAGTAGTATAGGAGACAGGGGAGGGGAGACCCAGTACTTC.